This T cell receptor beta chain is from a study of T cell responses to AZD1222 COVID-19 vaccine. Study at large: Pooled samples include second doses given at about 4 or 12 weeks.

Germline lookup yields CDR1 KGHSH and CDR2 LQKENI. The CDR3 contains 14 residues. J was trimmed by 2 bases and V by 6 bases; bases with no gene match: 6. Data came from immunoSEQ multiplex PCR; TCRdb stores just in-frame clones and leaves some out. The sample has 150,000 or so clones, about 94% seen once; the top ten hold more than 3.5%. Specimen: peripheral blood, collected on day 0 of AZD1222 vaccination. This chain links TRBV18 with TRBJ2-7; 8 nucleotides match TRBD1. The TCR originated in an adult in good health. CDR3 loop: CASSSPDRAYEQYF. CDR3 nucleotides: TGTGCCAGCTCCTCTCCGGACAGGGCCTACGAGCAGTACTTC.